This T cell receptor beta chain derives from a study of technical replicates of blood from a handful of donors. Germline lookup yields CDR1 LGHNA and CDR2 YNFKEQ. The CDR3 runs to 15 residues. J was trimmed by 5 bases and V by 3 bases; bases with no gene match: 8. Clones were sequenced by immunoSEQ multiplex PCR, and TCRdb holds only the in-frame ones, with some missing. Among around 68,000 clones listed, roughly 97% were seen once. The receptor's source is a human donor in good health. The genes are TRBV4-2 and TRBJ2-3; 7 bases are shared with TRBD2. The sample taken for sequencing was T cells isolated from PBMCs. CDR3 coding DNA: TGTGCCAGCAGCCAGGGAGCGGGGACTCTAGATACGCAGTATTTT. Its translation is CASSQGAGTLDTQYF.